The 32 T cell receptor beta chains below come from one sample, sequenced in a study of cytomegalovirus exposure and HLA in healthy donors. 60 Vbeta and 13 Jbeta primers were used in PCR. Measured with immunoSEQ multiplex PCR; TCRdb has only the in-frame clones, and not every one. The sample lists approximately 150,000 clones, roughly 80% occurring once. Material: PBMCs. Source of these receptors: a middle-aged woman in good health and CMV-seronegative.

With respect to this clone: Mismatch with germline at one junction end may stem from a read error. The chain is built from TRBV28 and TRBJ2-4, with D tentatively TRBD1 (6 bases). Germline V gene sequence: CDR1 MDHEN, CDR2 SYDVKM. This CDR3 is built from 16 residues. The CDR3 DNA reads TGTGCCAGCACCACCAGGGGAACAATAGCCAAAAACAGTCAGTACTTC. Translating it yields CASTTRGTIAKNSQYF.

The chain combines TRBV6-6 with TRBJ1-3, with D unresolved. Germline CDR1 MNHNY, CDR2 SVGAGI (reference sequence). V lost 2 bases and J 8 bases, leaving 4 bases between the germline ends. The CDR3 consists of 11 residues. The CDR3 spells CASSYRDTIYF. For the CDR3, the DNA is TGTGCCAGCAGTTACCGGGACACCATATATTTT.

The chain has TRBV9 and TRBJ1-6; tentative D call: TRBD1 (6 bases). The CDR3 totals 15 residues. V lost 3 bases to trimming and J lost 9 bases, with 16 bases between them. Per germline, CDR1 SGDLS and CDR2 YYNGEE. CDR3 nucleotides: TGTGCCAGCAGCGCAATGGGGACAAGCATTTCACCCCTCCACTTT. This encodes CASSAMGTSISPLHF.

Details on this clone: A junction boundary mismatches the germline segment, possibly from a read error. The CDR3 bases are TGTGCCAGCAGCTCCGGGACAGGATCGGGGAACAGTCAGTACTTC. This encodes CASSSGTGSGNSQYF. The chain combines TRBV13 with TRBJ2-4, with 8 positions matching TRBD1. This CDR3 comprises 15 residues. Per the germline V gene, CDR1 is PRHDT and CDR2 is FYEKMQ (reference sequence).

This clone was counted only a few times. The rearrangement joins TRBV7-2 to TRBJ2-2, with D perhaps matching TRBD1 (6 bases). Trimming took 5 bases from V and 0 from J, leaving 10 bases between them. CDR3 size: 15 residues. Germline values: CDR1 SGHTA, CDR2 FQGNSA. CDR3 DNA sequence: TGTGCCAGCAGCGCTGGACAGACGAACACCGGGGAGCTGTTTTTT. Amino acids: CASSAGQTNTGELFF.

This clone was counted a few times. Written as DNA, the CDR3 is TGTGCCAGCAGTTTACCACAGGGGCGGCAGTTCTTC. Its protein product is CASSLPQGRQFF. J is TRBJ2-1 and V is TRBV2; 7 bases agree with TRBD1. There are 12 residues in the CDR3. The germline gives CDR1 SNHLY, CDR2 FYNNEI. Losses at the gene ends were 5 bases for V and 12 bases for J; bases not matched to a gene: 7.

This chain uses TRBV11-3 with TRBJ2-5; D ambiguous. V shed 2 bases and J shed 5 bases, with 12 bases lying between them. From germline, CDR1 is SGHNT and CDR2 YENEEA. CDR3 length: 14 amino acids. The CDR3 loop is CASSLSQTGETQYF. The CDR3 DNA is TGTGCCAGCAGCTTAAGTCAAACCGGGGAGACCCAGTACTTC.

The J gene is TRBJ1-2, the V gene TRBV13, with 7 nucleotides matching TRBD1. The V gene end was trimmed by 5 bases and the J gene end by 0 bases; junction bases not matched to a gene: 9. The V gene's germline CDR1 is PRHDT and CDR2 FYEKMQ (reference sequence). The CDR3 length is 16 residues. CDR3 bases: TGTGCCAGCAGCACCTTGGACAGGCCAGCTAACTATGGCTACACCTTC. Protein: CASSTLDRPANYGYTF.

The chain links TRBV19 to TRBJ2-3, with D maybe TRBD2 (6 bases). The germline gives CDR1 LNHDA, CDR2 SQIVND (reference sequence). V shed 3 bases and J shed 2 bases, with 15 bases lying between them. The CDR3 length is 16 residues. CDR3 nucleotides: TGTGCCAGTAGTATGGCCGGGAGTCAGTACACAGATACGCAGTATTTT. Translating gives CASSMAGSQYTDTQYF. The full variable domain, its missing parts supplied by reference TRBV19 and TRBJ2-3, is DGGITQSPKYLFRKEGQNVTLSCEQNLNHDAMYWYRQDPGQGLRLIYYSQIVNDFQKGDIAEGYSVSREKKESFPLTVTSAQKNPTAFYLCASSMAGSQYTDTQYFGPGTRLTVL.

The J gene is TRBJ1-5, the V gene TRBV7-9; tentative D call: TRBD1 (6 bases). The CDR3 is made up of 15 amino acids. Trimming stripped 0 bases from V and 5 bases from J, with 11 bases between. Germline lookup yields CDR1 SEHNR and CDR2 FQNEAQ (reference sequence). CDR3 loop: CASSLAGTTHQPQHF. CDR3 in DNA: TGTGCCAGCAGCTTAGCCGGGACAACGCATCAGCCCCAGCATTTT.

The chain carries TRBV7-9 and TRBJ1-4; possible D gene TRBD1, 5 bases. Trimming stripped 1 base from V and 8 bases from J, with 8 bases between. CDR3 length: 13 amino acids. CDR1 is SEHNR, CDR2 FQNEAQ, per germline (reference sequence). The CDR3 bases are TGTGCCAGCAGCTTAGACAAGGGGGAAAAACTGTTTTTT. Residues: CASSLDKGEKLFF.

With respect to this clone: In the same sample, other DNA sequences code for this CDR3. The chain has TRBV18 and TRBJ2-3, with D perhaps matching TRBD1 (6 bases). This CDR3 region has 13 residues. Germline loops: CDR1 KGHSH, CDR2 LQKENI. V shed 3 bases and J shed 4 bases, with 8 bases lying between them. CDR3 protein: CASSPGQADTQYF. The CDR3 nucleotides read TGTGCCAGCTCACCGGGACAAGCAGATACGCAGTATTTT. Using reference TRBV18 and TRBJ2-3 for the parts outside the CDR3, the full variable domain is NAGVMQNPRHLVRRRGQEARLRCSPMKGHSHVYWYRQLPEEGLKFMVYLQKENIIDESGMPKERFSAEFPKEGPSILRIQQVVRGDSAAYFCASSPGQADTQYFGPGTRLTVL.

The chain has TRBV5-1 and TRBJ2-1, with D possibly matching TRBD2 (6 bases). This CDR3 is 15 amino acids long. V was cut by 6 bases and J by 1 base, with 14 bases left in between. CDR1 and CDR2 (germline): SGHRS, YFSETQ. This CDR3 is CASTPVAESYNEQFF. CDR3 nucleotide sequence: TGCGCCAGCACCCCGGTAGCGGAGTCCTACAATGAGCAGTTCTTC.

This chain links TRBV5-6 with TRBJ2-1, with TRBD1 as a possible D gene (6 bases). Trimming took 3 bases from V and 5 from J, leaving 9 bases between them. The CDR3 covers 13 residues. Germline V gene sequence: CDR1 SGHDT, CDR2 YYEEEE. The CDR3 sequence: CASSYDRNNEQFF. The DNA of the CDR3 is TGTGCCAGCAGCTATGACAGGAACAATGAGCAGTTCTTC.

The V and J genes are TRBV7-3 and TRBJ2-2; D unclear. Germline V gene lookup returns CDR1 SGHTA and CDR2 FQGTGA. The CDR3 covers 13 residues. Trimming shortened V by 2 bases and J by 4 bases, and 5 bases separated the two germline ends. The CDR3: CASSLVRTGELFF. In DNA, the CDR3 is TGTGCCAGCAGCTTAGTTCGCACCGGGGAGCTGTTTTTT.

V gene TRBV10-1 combines with J gene TRBJ2-2; the D gene is possibly TRBD1 (5 bases). The CDR3 runs 13 residues. V dropped 4 bases and J dropped 6 bases, with 9 bases sitting between them. The germline gives CDR1 WNHNN, CDR2 SYGVQD (reference sequence). Written as DNA, the CDR3 is TGCGCCAGCAGTGTTGTCAGGGCCGGGGAGCTGTTTTTT. Translated: CASSVVRAGELFF.

Points on this clone: The sample contains more than one DNA sequence encoding this CDR3. The chain recombines TRBV29-1 with TRBJ1-1, with D perhaps matching TRBD1 (5 bases). Trimming left V 3 bases short and J 6 bases short, with 17 bases between. There are 14 residues in the CDR3. Looked up from germline, CDR1 is SQVTM and CDR2 is ANQGSEA. CDR3 amino acids: CSVDPGGVAAEAFF. CDR3 coding DNA: TGCAGCGTTGATCCTGGGGGGGTTGCGGCTGAAGCTTTCTTT.

This clone was detected a few times. This chain connects TRBV6-6 to TRBJ2-7; D gene uncertain. Germline V gene lookup returns CDR1 MNHNY and CDR2 SVGAGI (reference sequence). The CDR3 has 12 amino acids. V lost 8 bases to trimming and J lost 3 bases, with 11 bases between them. The CDR3 DNA follows: TGTGCCAGCGTTTCAGATTACTACGAGCAGTACTTC. Translation gives CASVSDYYEQYF.

The genes are TRBV9 and TRBJ2-5, with D tentatively TRBD1 (5 bases). The better agreement between TRBJ2-7 and the DNA end casts doubt on the J call. The CDR3 consists of 14 residues. The germline V gene encodes CDR1 SGDLS and CDR2 YYNGEE. The DNA for the CDR3 is TGTGCCAGCAGCATCGCACAGGAGCCCTACGAGCAGTACTTC. Its translation is CASSIAQEPYEQYF.

The genes are TRBV28 and TRBJ1-1; the D is unclear. The CDR3 is made up of 14 amino acids. The V end was cut by 4 bases, the J end by 8 bases, with 17 bases between. Germline values: CDR1 MDHEN, CDR2 SYDVKM. This chain's CDR3 is CASSSALTVSEAFF. The CDR3 DNA follows: TGTGCCAGCAGTTCAGCCCTAACAGTGAGCGAAGCTTTCTTT.

The sample holds one count of this clone. This may be a read error, as it is one base from a much larger clone. The V and J genes are TRBV13 and TRBJ2-7; 9 bases align to TRBD1. The germline V gene encodes CDR1 PRHDT and CDR2 FYEKMQ (reference sequence). V lost 5 bases to trimming and J lost 4 bases; unmatched junction nucleotides: 6. The CDR3 length is 14 residues. The CDR3 DNA follows: TGTGCCAGCAGCCCCCCGGGACAGGGTTACGAGCAGTACTTC. It codes for CASSPPGQGYEQYF. The variable domain in full, with the rest retrieved from reference TRBV13 and TRBJ2-7, is AAGVIQSPRHLIKEKRETATLKCYPIPRHDTVYWYQQGPGQDPQFLISFYEKMQSDKGSIPDRFSAQQFSDYHSELNMSSLELGDSALYFCASSPPGQGYEQYFGPGTRLTVT.

The chain uses TRBV4-1 and TRBJ2-5, with 10 nucleotides matching TRBD2. The germline V gene encodes CDR1 MGHRA and CDR2 YSYEKL. The CDR3 is 18 amino acids. Germline trimming cut 4 bases from V and 4 bases from J; bases unmatched to any gene: 15. CDR3 DNA sequence: TGCGCCAGCAGCCCACATAGGTTAGCGGGAGGCGTTGGAGAGACCCAGTACTTC. Translation gives CASSPHRLAGGVGETQYF.

The V gene is TRBV7-6, the J gene TRBJ2-3; 11 nucleotides align to TRBD2. CDR3 length: 16 residues. The germline CDR1 and CDR2 sequences are SGHVS and FNYEAQ. The V segment lost 7 bases and the J segment 0 bases; nucleotides outside the gene matches: 6. The CDR3 DNA is TGTGCCAGCACCACTAGCGGGGGATTTAGCACAGATACGCAGTATTTT. Translated: CASTTSGGFSTDTQYF.

The V gene is TRBV27, the J gene TRBJ2-7; weak D call: TRBD1 (5 bases). Trimming shortened V by 5 bases and J by 3 bases, and 17 bases separated the two germline ends. The CDR3 is 15 residues long. CDR1 is MNHEY, CDR2 SMNVEV, per germline (reference sequence). The CDR3 loop is CASSKQVPMNYEQYF. CDR3 DNA: TGTGCCAGCAGTAAACAGGTTCCTATGAACTACGAGCAGTACTTC.

A note on this clone: Sequence at one end of the junction differs from germline and may be a read error. V usage is TRBV7-6 and J usage is TRBJ2-4, with 8 bases that match TRBD1. The CDR3 runs 14 residues. Germline CDR1 SGHVS, CDR2 FNYEAQ. CDR3 amino acids: CASSPGQEKNSQYF. CDR3 coding DNA: TGTGCCAGCAGCCCGGGACAGGAGAAAAACAGTCAGTACTTC.

A note on this clone: Relative to the germline gene, one junction end is altered; a read error may explain this. V is TRBV7-2 and J is TRBJ2-7; D is possibly TRBD2 (6 bases). The CDR3 consists of 14 residues. CDR1 and CDR2 (germline): SGHTA, FQGNSA. This CDR3 reads CASSLALSSYEQYF. The CDR3 coding sequence is TGTGCCAGCAGCCTAGCGCTTAGCTCCTACGAGCAGTACTTC.

V and J are TRBV5-4 and TRBJ2-3, with D possibly TRBD2 on 6 matching bases. V was clipped by 1 base and J by 2 bases, with 14 bases between them. The CDR3 covers 16 residues. In germline, CDR1 is SGHNT, CDR2 YYREEE (reference sequence). The CDR3 DNA reads as TGTGCCAGCAGCTTGTCCTGGCGGGGATACACAGATACGCAGTATTTT. Translation gives CASSLSWRGYTDTQYF.

This clone was seen only once. The chain carries TRBV9 and TRBJ2-1, with D unclear. Germline V gene sequence: CDR1 SGDLS, CDR2 YYNGEE. The V end lost 4 bases, the J end lost 5 bases, and 10 bases lay between the germline ends. CDR3 length: 13 residues. The CDR3 protein is CASSPQAHNEQFF. The CDR3 coding sequence is TGTGCCAGCAGCCCGCAGGCCCACAATGAGCAGTTCTTC.

Only a few counts were recorded for this clone. V gene TRBV5-4 combines with J gene TRBJ2-5; TRBD1 matches at 10 bases. Germline loops: CDR1 SGHNT, CDR2 YYREEE (reference sequence). The CDR3 is made up of 15 amino acids. J was trimmed by 4 bases and V by 0 bases; bases with no gene match: 3. CDR3 in amino acids: CASSLGDRGRETQYF. In DNA form, the CDR3 reads TGTGCCAGCAGCTTGGGGGACAGGGGCAGAGAGACCCAGTACTTC.

This chain uses TRBV5-1 with TRBJ2-5; 7 bases map to TRBD1. After removal of 4 bases from V and 4 bases from J, the junction contained 7 bases not matched to a gene. Germline CDR1 reads SGHRS; CDR2 reads YFSETQ. This CDR3 has 14 residues. CDR3 in amino acids: CASSTGQVRETQYF. In nucleotides, the CDR3 is TGCGCCAGCAGCACCGGACAGGTACGAGAGACCCAGTACTTC. The variable domain in full, completed from reference TRBV5-1 and TRBJ2-5, reads KAGVTQTPRYLIKTRGQQVTLSCSPISGHRSVSWYQQTPGQGLQFLFEYFSETQRNKGNFPGRFSGRQFSNSRSEMNVSTLELGDSALYLCASSTGQVRETQYFGPGTRLLVL.

The sample holds a few counts of this clone. The chain recombines TRBV28 with TRBJ2-3; 11 positions agree with TRBD2. Germline CDR1 and CDR2: MDHEN and SYDVKM. The ends lost 7 bases at V and 7 bases at J; junction bases unmatched: 7. The CDR3 extends over 14 amino acids. This CDR3 is CASTLAGGPHTQYF. The DNA for the CDR3 is TGTGCCAGCACCTTAGCGGGGGGGCCGCATACGCAGTATTTT. Together with reference TRBV28 and TRBJ2-3, the CDR3 gives the full variable domain: DVKVTQSSRYLVKRTGEKVFLECVQDMDHENMFWYRQDPGLGLRLIYFSYDVKMKEKGDIPEGYSVSREKKERFSLILESASTNQTSMYLCASTLAGGPHTQYFGPGTRLTVL.

The CDR3 region is CASSPELGGRYNEQFF. CDR3 coding DNA: TGTGCCAGCAGCCCGGAATTGGGGGGGCGCTACAATGAGCAGTTCTTC. The rearrangement links TRBV7-9 to TRBJ2-1; D is perhaps TRBD2 (7 bases). This CDR3 comprises 16 residues. Germline CDR1 is SEHNR and CDR2 is FQNEAQ (reference sequence). V lost 5 bases to trimming and J lost 3 bases, with 17 bases between them.